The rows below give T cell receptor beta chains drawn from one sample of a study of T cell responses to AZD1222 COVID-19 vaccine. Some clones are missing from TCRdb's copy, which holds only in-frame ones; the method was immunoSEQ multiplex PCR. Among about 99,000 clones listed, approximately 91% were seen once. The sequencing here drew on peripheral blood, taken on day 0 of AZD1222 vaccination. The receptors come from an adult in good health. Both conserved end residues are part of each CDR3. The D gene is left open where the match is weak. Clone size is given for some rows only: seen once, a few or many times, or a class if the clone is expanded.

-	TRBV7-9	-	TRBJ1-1	TGTGCCAGCAGCTCGATACAGGGCAGGCACACTGAAGCTTTCTTT	CASSSIQGRHTEAFF
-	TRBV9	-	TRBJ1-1	TGTGCCAGCAGCGGCTCCGGGACAAACACTGAAGCTTTCTTT	CASSGSGTNTEAFF
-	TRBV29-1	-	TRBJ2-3	TGCAGCGTTCAGACAGCAGTAACAGATACGCAGTATTTT	CSVQTAVTDTQYF
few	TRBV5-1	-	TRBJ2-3	TGCGCCAGCAGCTGGCAGGGTCGGACAGATACGCAGTATTTT	CASSWQGRTDTQYF
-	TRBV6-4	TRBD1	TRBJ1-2	TGTGCCAGCAGTGACGGTACAGGGGGCGAGACGGCTGGCTACACCTTC	CASSDGTGGETAGYTF
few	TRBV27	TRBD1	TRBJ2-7	TGTGCCAGCAGTTTAAACAGGGGGTACGAGCAGTACTTC	CASSLNRGYEQYF
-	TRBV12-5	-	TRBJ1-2	TGTGCTAGTGGTTTGCGTATTGGTCCCAGGCGACATTATGGCTACACCTTC	CASGLRIGPRRHYGYTF
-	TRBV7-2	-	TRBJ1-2	TGTGCCAGCAGCTTATACCAACCACCCGAGGGCTACACCTTC	CASSLYQPPEGYTF
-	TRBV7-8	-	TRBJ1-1	TGTGCCAGCAGCTTAGAGACGTCAATGAACACTGAAGCTTTCTTT	CASSLETSMNTEAFF
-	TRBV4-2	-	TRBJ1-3	TGTGCCAGCAGCCAAGAAGGGCCGGCAGGAAACACCATATATTTT	CASSQEGPAGNTIYF
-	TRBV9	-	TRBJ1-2	TGTGCCAGCAGCGTAGAGGGGGGAGGCTACACCTTC	CASSVEGGGYTF
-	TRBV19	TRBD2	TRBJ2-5	TGTGCCAGTAGGCCCCGGACTAGTCTAGGAGAGACCCAGTACTTC	CASRPRTSLGETQYF
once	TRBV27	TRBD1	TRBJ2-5	TGTGCCAGCAGTAGGGACAGGGGGCGCAAAGAGACCCAGTACTTC	CASSRDRGRKETQYF
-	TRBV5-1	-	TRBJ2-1	TGCGCCAGCAGCTCCCAGACGGCAGGCGGAAGCTCCTACAATGAGCAGTTCTTC	CASSSQTAGGSSYNEQFF
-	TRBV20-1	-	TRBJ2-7	TGCAGTGCCAAACAGGGTAACGAGCAGTACTTC	CSAKQGNEQYF